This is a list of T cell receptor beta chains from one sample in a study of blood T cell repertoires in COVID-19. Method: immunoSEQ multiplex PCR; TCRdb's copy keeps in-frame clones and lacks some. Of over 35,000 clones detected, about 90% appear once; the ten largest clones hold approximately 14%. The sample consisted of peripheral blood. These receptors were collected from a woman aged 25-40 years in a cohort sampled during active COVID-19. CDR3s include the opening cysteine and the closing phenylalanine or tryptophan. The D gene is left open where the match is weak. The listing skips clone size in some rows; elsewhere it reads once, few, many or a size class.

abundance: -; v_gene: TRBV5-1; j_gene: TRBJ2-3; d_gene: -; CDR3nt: TGCGCCAGCAGCTTGGAAGCGCGACCGAGCACAGATACGCAGTATTTT; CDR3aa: CASSLEARPSTDTQYF
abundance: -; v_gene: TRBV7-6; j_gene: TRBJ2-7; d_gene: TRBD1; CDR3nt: TGTGCCAGCAGCTTAGCCGGACAGGGCTACGAGCAGTACTTC; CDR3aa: CASSLAGQGYEQYF
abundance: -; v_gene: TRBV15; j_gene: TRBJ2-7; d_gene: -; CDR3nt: TGTGCCACCAGCAGAGATAGAGCACGATACGAGCAGTACTTC; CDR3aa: CATSRDRARYEQYF
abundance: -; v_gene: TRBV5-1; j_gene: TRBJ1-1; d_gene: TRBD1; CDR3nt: TGCGCCAGCAGCTTGGATTGGGACAGGGTTAGCACTGAAGCTTTCTTT; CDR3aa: CASSLDWDRVSTEAFF
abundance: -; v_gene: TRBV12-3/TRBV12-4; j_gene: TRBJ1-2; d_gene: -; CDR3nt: TGTGCCAGCAGTATAACAGGGAACTATGGCTACACCTTC; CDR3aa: CASSITGNYGYTF
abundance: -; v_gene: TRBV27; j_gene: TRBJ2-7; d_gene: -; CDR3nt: TGTGCCAGCAGTTTGGCGGGCCCCTCCTACGAGCAGTACTTC; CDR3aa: CASSLAGPSYEQYF
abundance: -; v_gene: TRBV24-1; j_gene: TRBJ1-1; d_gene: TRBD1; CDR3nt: TGTGCCACCAGTGATCGACAGGGGGCGCGAACTGAAGCTTTCTTT; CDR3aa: CATSDRQGARTEAFF
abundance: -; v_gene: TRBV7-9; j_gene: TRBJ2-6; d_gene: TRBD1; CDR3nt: TGTGCCAGCAGCGTAGGGACAGGGGGGTTAGGTGGGGCCAACGTCCTGACTTTC; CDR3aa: CASSVGTGGLGGANVLTF
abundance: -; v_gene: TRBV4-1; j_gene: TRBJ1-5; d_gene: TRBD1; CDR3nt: TGCGCCAGCAGCCAAGAACGCCAGGGGGGCGCGGGTCAGCCCCAGCATTTT; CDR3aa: CASSQERQGGAGQPQHF
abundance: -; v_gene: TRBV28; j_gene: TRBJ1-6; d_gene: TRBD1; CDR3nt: TGTGCCAGCAGACTCCGGGACAGACATAATTCACCCCTCCACTTT; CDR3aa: CASRLRDRHNSPLHF
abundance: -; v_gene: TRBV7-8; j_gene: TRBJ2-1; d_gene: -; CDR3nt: TGTGCCAGCAGCTTAGGACTGTCGGGAGTTTACAATGAGCAGTTCTTC; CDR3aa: CASSLGLSGVYNEQFF
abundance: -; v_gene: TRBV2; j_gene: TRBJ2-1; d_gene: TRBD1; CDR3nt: TGTGCCAGCAGTTGGACAGGGGGCGATGAGCAGTTCTTC; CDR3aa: CASSWTGGDEQFF
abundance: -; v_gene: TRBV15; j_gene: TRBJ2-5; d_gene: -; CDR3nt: TGTGCCACCAGCAGAGATGGCAGCGGAGGGAGTAGGCAGGAGACCCAGTACTTC; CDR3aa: CATSRDGSGGSRQETQYF
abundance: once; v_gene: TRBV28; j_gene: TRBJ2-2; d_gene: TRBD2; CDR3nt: TGTGCCTACCGGACTAGCGGCACCGGGGAGCTGTTTTTT; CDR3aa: CAYRTSGTGELFF
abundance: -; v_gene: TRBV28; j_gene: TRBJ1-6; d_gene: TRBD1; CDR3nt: TGTGCCAGCAGTTTGGGCCCCCTCCCACGGGACAGCTCATTCCTTCTTAATTCACCCCTCCACTTT; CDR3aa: CASSLGPLPRDSSFLLNSPLHF
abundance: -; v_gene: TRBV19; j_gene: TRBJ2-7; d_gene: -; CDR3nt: TGTGCCAGTAGCCCCAGGAACCCCCGTTTGGATGTCTACGAGCAGTACTTC; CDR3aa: CASSPRNPRLDVYEQYF
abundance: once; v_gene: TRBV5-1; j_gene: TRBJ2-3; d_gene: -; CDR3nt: TGCGCCAGCAGCTTGGGATGGGAGGAGGGCACAGATACGCAGTATTTT; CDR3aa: CASSLGWEEGTDTQYF
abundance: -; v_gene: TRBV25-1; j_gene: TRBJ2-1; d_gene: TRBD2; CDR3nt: TGTGCCAGCACGGTGGGCGGGAGCTCCTACAATGAGCAGTTCTTC; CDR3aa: CASTVGGSSYNEQFF
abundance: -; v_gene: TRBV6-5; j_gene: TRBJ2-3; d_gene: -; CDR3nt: TGTGCCAGCAGTTACGGAGCGGAGGGTAGAGATACGCAGTATTTT; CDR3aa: CASSYGAEGRDTQYF
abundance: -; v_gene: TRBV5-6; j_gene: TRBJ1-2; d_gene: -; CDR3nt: TGTGCCAGCAGTTTGACAGGAAATGGGTATGGCTACACCTTC; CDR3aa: CASSLTGNGYGYTF
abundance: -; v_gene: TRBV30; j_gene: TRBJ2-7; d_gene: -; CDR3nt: TGTGCCTGGAGTGTACTGATCATGAGCTACGAGCAGTACTTC; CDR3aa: CAWSVLIMSYEQYF
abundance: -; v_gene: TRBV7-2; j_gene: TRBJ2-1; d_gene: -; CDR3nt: TGTGCCAGCAGCTCCCTTCCCAGCTCCTACAATGAGCAGTTCTTC; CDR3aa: CASSSLPSSYNEQFF
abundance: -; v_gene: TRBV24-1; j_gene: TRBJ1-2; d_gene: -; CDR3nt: TGTGCCACCAGTGAAACTGTCAACTATGGCTACACCTTC; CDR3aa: CATSETVNYGYTF
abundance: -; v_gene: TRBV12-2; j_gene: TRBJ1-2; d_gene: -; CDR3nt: TGTGCAAGTCGCTTAGCCGGCCCCCTTTCTAGACGCTCAGCTAACTATGGCTACACCTTC; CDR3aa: CASRLAGPLSRRSANYGYTF
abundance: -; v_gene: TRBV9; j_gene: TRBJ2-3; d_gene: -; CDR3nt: TGTGCCAGCAGCGTAGAGTGGGGGCCGGATACGCAGTATTTT; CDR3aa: CASSVEWGPDTQYF
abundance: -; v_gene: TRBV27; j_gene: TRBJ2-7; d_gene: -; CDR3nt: TGTGCCAGCAGTTCCCCACGGGGGAGGACCTACGAGCAGTACTTC; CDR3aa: CASSSPRGRTYEQYF
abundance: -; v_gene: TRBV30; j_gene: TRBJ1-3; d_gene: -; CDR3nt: TGTGCCTGGAGTGTGAGCTCTGGAAACACCATATATTTT; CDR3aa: CAWSVSSGNTIYF
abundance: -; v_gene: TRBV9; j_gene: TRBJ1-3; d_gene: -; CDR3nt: TGTGCCAGCAGCGCGCAGGTCGGGGGGATCGCGGGAAACACCATATATTTT; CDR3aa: CASSAQVGGIAGNTIYF
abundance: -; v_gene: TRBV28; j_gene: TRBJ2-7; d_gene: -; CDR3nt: TGTGCCAGCACTTCCGGGACTCATACCTACGAGCAGTACTTC; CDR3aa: CASTSGTHTYEQYF
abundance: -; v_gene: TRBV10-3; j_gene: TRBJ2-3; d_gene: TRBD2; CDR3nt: TGTGCCATCAGTGAGTGGGCTAGCGGGCAGGCAGATACGCAGTATTTT; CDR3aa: CAISEWASGQADTQYF
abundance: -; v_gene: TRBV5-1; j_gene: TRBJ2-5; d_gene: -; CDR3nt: TGCGCCAGCAGCTTGGATGGCACCGCGGCAGAGACCCAGTACTTC; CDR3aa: CASSLDGTAAETQYF
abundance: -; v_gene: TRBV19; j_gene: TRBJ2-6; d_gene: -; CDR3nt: TGTGCCAGTAGTATCCCCCCAGGGACTGGGGCCAACGTCCTGACTTTC; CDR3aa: CASSIPPGTGANVLTF
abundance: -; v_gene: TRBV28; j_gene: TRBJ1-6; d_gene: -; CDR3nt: TGTGCCAGCACTAGGAATCGATATAATTCACCCCTCCACTTT; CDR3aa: CASTRNRYNSPLHF
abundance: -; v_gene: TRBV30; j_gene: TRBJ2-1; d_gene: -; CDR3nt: TGTGCCTGGAGACCCACCTCACCCCAACACTACAATGAGCAGTTCTTC; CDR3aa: CAWRPTSPQHYNEQFF
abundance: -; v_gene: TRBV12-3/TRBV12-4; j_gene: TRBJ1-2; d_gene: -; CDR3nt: TGTGCCAGCAGTCCGGGGGATTTCTATGGCTACACCTTC; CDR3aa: CASSPGDFYGYTF
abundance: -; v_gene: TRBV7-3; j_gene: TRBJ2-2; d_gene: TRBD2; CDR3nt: TGTGCCAGCAGCCTAAAGGGCCTAGCGGGAGGGCCAACCGGGGAGCTGTTTTTT; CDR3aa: CASSLKGLAGGPTGELFF
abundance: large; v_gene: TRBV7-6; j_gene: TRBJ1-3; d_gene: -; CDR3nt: TGTGCCAGCAGCCGCGATCCGTCCTCTGGAAACACCATATATTTT; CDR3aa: CASSRDPSSGNTIYF
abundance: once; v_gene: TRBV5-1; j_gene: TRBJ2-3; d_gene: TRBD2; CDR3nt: TGCGCCAGCAGCCCCAGCGGGAGCTTGTCGGATACGCAGTATTTT; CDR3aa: CASSPSGSLSDTQYF
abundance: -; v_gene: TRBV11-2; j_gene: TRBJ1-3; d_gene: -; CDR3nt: TGTGCCAGCAGCCCTAAGGGGTCAGGAAACACCATATATTTT; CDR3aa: CASSPKGSGNTIYF
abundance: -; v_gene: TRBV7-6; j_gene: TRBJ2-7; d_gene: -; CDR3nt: TGTGCCAGCAGCTTAGAGGTGGCGGGATGGGGTGAGCAGTACTTC; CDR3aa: CASSLEVAGWGEQYF
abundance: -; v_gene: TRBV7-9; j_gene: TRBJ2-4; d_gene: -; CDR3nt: TGTGCCAGCAGCTTGGAAGCCCAGGTTTTAGCCAAAAACATTCAGTACTTC; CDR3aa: CASSLEAQVLAKNIQYF
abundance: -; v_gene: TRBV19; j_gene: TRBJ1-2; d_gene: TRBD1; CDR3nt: TGTGCCAGTACCTCCTGGGGTGTCGAAAAGGGGGCCAATGGCTACACCTTC; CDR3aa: CASTSWGVEKGANGYTF
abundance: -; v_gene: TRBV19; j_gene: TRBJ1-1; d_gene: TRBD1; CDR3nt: TGTGCCGGGGAGAACAGGGGACGGACATTACGGGAAGCTTTCTTT; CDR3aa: CAGENRGRTLREAFF
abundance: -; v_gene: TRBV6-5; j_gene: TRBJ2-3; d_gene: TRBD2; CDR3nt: TGTGCCAGCAGACGTGGGGGAGGGAGGACAGATACGCAGTATTTT; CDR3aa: CASRRGGGRTDTQYF
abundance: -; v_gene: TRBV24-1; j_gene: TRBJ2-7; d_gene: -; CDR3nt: TGTGCCACCAGTGATCAGGGGTTTAGCGAGCAGTACTTC; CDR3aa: CATSDQGFSEQYF
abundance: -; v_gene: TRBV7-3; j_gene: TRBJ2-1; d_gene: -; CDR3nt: TGTGCCAGCAGCTTAGCGTTCCGCTCCTACAATGAGCAGTTCTTC; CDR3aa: CASSLAFRSYNEQFF
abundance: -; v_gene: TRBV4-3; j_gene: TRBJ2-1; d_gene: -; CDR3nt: TGCGCCAGCAGCCAGAATAAGGGGGCGCTAGCGCTGCAGTTCTTC; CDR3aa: CASSQNKGALALQFF